The 7 T cell receptor beta chains below come from one sample, sequenced in a study of CD8+CD57+ T cells in acquired aplastic anemia. Genomic DNA, the template, was used for profiling of the TCR beta VDJ and CDR3. TCRdb processed the reads anew with MiXCR; each CDR3 protein has one entry. There are 400,000 to 600,000 distinct CDR3 sequences in the sample; around 33% occur only once, and 0.75% to 0.95% lies in the top ten. It was patients with CD8+CD57+ cell expansion by flow cytometry who were chosen for sequencing. The sample consisted of sorted CD4+, CD8+, or CD8+CD57+ T cells (not recorded which) from PBMCs. The receptors were gathered from a human donor with aplastic anemia.

V gene TRBV15 combines with J gene TRBJ1-5, with D uncertain. Germline assignment: CDR1 LNHNV and CDR2 YYDKDF (reference sequence). Trimming shortened V by 5 bases and J by 5 bases, and 7 bases separated the two germline ends. The length of the CDR3 is 12 residues. In DNA form, the CDR3 reads TGTGCCACCAGCCGATGGGATCAGCCCCAGCATTTT. Translated: CATSRWDQPQHF.

This clonotype was seen only once. The V and J genes are TRBV19 and TRBJ1-5; D might be TRBD1 (5 bases). The V gene lost 5 bases and the J gene lost 0 bases, with 11 bases spanning the gap. Germline CDR1 and CDR2: LNHDA and SQIVND (reference sequence). The CDR3 extends over 15 amino acids. As DNA, the CDR3 is TGTGCCAGTAGTCCCTTGGGGCCTAGCAATCAGCCCCAGCATTTT. The encoded protein is CASSPLGPSNQPQHF.

The gene calls are TRBV27 and TRBJ2-2; TRBD2 matches 9 bases. CDR3 length: 18 amino acids. Germline CDR1 and CDR2: MNHEY and SMNVEV (reference sequence). J was trimmed by 1 base and V by 0 bases; bases with no gene match: 6. CDR3 sequence: CASSLSGGLARNTGELFF. The CDR3 DNA follows: TGTGCCAGCAGTTTATCGGGAGGACTAGCGCGGAACACCGGGGAGCTGTTTTTT.

This clonotype was seen a few times. With a much larger clone just one base away, this may be a read error. The chain carries TRBV11-1 and TRBJ1-1; D is uncertain. This CDR3 comprises 13 residues. V was clipped by 3 bases and J by 3 bases, with 8 bases between them. The germline V gene encodes CDR1 SGHAT and CDR2 FQDESV (reference sequence). The CDR3, as DNA: TGTGCCAGCAGCTTTAAGAGGGACACTGAAGCTTTCTTT. Encoded protein: CASSFKRDTEAFF.

Notes on this clonotype: The conserved phenylalanine or tryptophan is not found at the CDR3 terminus, so this likely reflects a read error. Because the CDR3's place on the DNA is in doubt, the DNA is left out and the CDR3 is given as listed by TCRdb. CDR3 loop: CASSPCLIS. The rearrangement joins TRBV7-9 to TRBJ2-1. From its first to its last residue, the CDR3 has 9 amino acids. The germline V gene encodes CDR1 SEHNR and CDR2 FQNEAQ (reference sequence).

About this clonotype: This may be a read error, as it is one base from a much larger clone. The chain joins TRBV19 to TRBJ1-5; D is unresolved. The CDR3 spans 15 residues. The germline CDR1 and CDR2 sequences are LNHDA and SQIVND (reference sequence). Trimming pared 8 bases from V and 3 bases from J, leaving 17 bases between. The CDR3 sequence: CASGLSRSNNQPQHF. The CDR3 DNA reads as TGTGCCAGTGGCTTGTCCAGGTCGAACAATCAGCCCCAGCATTTT.

This clonotype came up many times. The chain joins TRBV9 to TRBJ1-5; tentative D call: TRBD1 (6 bases). Germline values: CDR1 SGDLS, CDR2 YYNGEE. The CDR3 is 14 residues long. The V end lost 0 bases, the J end lost 9 bases, and 13 bases lay between the germline ends. The chain's CDR3 is CASSVGQGQSPQHF. CDR3 bases: TGTGCCAGCAGCGTAGGGCAGGGACAATCGCCCCAGCATTTT. Full variable domain (remainder filled in from reference TRBV9 and TRBJ1-5): DSGVTQTPKHLITATGQRVTLRCSPRSGDLSVYWYQQSLDQGLQFLIQYYNGEERAKGNILERFSAQQFPDLHSELNLSSLELGDSALYFCASSVGQGQSPQHFGDGTRLSIL.